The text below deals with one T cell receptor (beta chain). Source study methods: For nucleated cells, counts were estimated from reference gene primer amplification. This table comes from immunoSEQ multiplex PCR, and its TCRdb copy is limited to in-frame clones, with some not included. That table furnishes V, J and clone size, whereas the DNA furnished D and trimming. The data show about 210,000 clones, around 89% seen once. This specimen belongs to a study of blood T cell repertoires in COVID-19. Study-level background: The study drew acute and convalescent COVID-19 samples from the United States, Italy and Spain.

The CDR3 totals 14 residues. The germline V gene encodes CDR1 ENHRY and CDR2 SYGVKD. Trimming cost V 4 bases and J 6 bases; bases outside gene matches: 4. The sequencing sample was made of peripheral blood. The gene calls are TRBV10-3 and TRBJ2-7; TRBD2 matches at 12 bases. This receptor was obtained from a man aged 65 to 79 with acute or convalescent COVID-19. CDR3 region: CAISGTSGTGEQYF. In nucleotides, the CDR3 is TGTGCCATCAGTGGGACTAGCGGGACTGGCGAGCAGTACTTC.